What follows are 14 T cell receptor beta chains derived from one specimen sequenced in a study of vaccination and CD4 T cells after COVID-19. TCRdb re-called the PCR reads through MiXCR, storing one row per CDR3 protein. Of approximately 30,000 distinct CDR3 sequences detected, around 53% appear once; the ten largest clones hold around 5.5%. This sample's time point: late sampling 161 to 241 days after vaccination in a few convalescent patients. This specimen consisted of CD4+ T cells from blood, obtained about 7 months after SARS-CoV-2 vaccination. The receptor source for this set is a human donor who had recovered from COVID-19.

The rearrangement links TRBV11-1 to TRBJ2-5, with D perhaps TRBD2 (7 bases). V was cut by 5 bases and J by 7 bases, with 20 bases left in between. Germline-derived CDR1 and CDR2 are SGHAT and FQDESV (reference sequence). The CDR3 totals 15 residues. The CDR3 region has the DNA TGTGCCAGCAGCAACCCGTCGGGGGGCAGTTGGACCCAGTACTTC. This gives the protein CASSNPSGGSWTQYF.

The V call is TRBV6-4, the J call TRBJ2-7, with 11 positions matching TRBD2. CDR3 size: 14 residues. CDR1 and CDR2 (germline): MRHNA, SNTAGT. Losses at the gene ends were 3 bases for V and 3 bases for J; bases not matched to a gene: 1. This chain's CDR3 is CASSDLAGGYEQYF. The CDR3 bases are TGTGCCAGCAGTGATCTAGCGGGAGGCTACGAGCAGTACTTC.

This chain connects TRBV6-4 to TRBJ2-7; no firm D call. Trimming removed 2 bases at V and 2 bases at J, with 7 bases between. Germline V gene lookup returns CDR1 MRHNA and CDR2 SNTAGT. The CDR3 loop spans 13 amino acids. The CDR3 DNA sequence: TGTGCCAGCAGTGACGGTCCAACCTACGAGCAGTACTTC. It translates to CASSDGPTYEQYF.

Only one count was recorded for this clonotype. The chain carries TRBV6-2 or TRBV6-3 and TRBJ2-7; D not resolved. The V gene's germline CDR1 is MNHEY and CDR2 SVGEGT. This CDR3 has 13 residues. Trimming cost V 8 bases and J 0 bases, with 11 bases left between them. The CDR3 DNA follows: TGTGCCAGCCTCCAGAGTAGCTCCTACGAGCAGTACTTC. As protein: CASLQSSSYEQYF.

This chain joins TRBV7-2 and TRBJ2-2, with D hard to call. CDR3 length: 15 amino acids. V lost 5 bases, J lost 0 bases, and 10 bases lay in between. CDR1 is SGHTA and CDR2 is FQGNSA in the germline V gene. In DNA form, the CDR3 reads TGTGCCAGCAGCGGCCGGGCGTCGAACACCGGGGAGCTGTTTTTT. Translating gives CASSGRASNTGELFF. Full variable domain (missing parts from reference TRBV7-2 and TRBJ2-2): GAGVSQSPSNKVTEKGKDVELRCDPISGHTALYWYRQSLGQGLEFLIYFQGNSAPDKSGLPSDRFSAERTGGSVSTLTIQRTQQEDSAVYLCASSGRASNTGELFFGEGSRLTVL.

The chain couples TRBV10-3 to TRBJ1-6, with D unclear. From germline, CDR1 is ENHRY and CDR2 SYGVKD. This CDR3 contains 17 residues. V dropped 0 bases and J dropped 0 bases, with 9 bases sitting between them. The CDR3 loop is CAISESVRSSYNSPLHF. As DNA, the CDR3 is TGTGCCATCAGTGAGTCGGTCAGGAGCTCCTATAATTCACCCCTCCACTTT.

In this sample, this clonotype turned up a few times. The chain couples TRBV10-3 to TRBJ2-5; TRBD2 matches 10 bases. Germline loops: CDR1 ENHRY, CDR2 SYGVKD. The junction had 18 bases not matched to a gene; V was cut back by 3 bases and J by 5 bases. CDR3 length equals 19 residues. The CDR3 reads CAISDDSSRLAGVRETQYF. As DNA, the CDR3 is TGTGCCATCAGTGACGACAGCTCAAGACTAGCGGGCGTACGGGAGACCCAGTACTTC.

The J gene is TRBJ2-7, the V gene TRBV6-1; 10 bases are shared with TRBD1. The CDR3 covers 16 residues. Germline CDR1 is MNHNS and CDR2 is SASEGT. Trimming cost V 6 bases and J 0 bases; bases outside gene matches: 8. Here the CDR3 DNA reads TGTGCCAGCAGCCAAAAGACAGGGGGCCACTCCTACGAGCAGTACTTC. As protein: CASSQKTGGHSYEQYF.

This clonotype has only a few counts. The CDR3 DNA reads TGTGCCAGCAGCCGGCGACTATATGAGCAGTTCTTC. Protein product: CASSRRLYEQFF. The V gene is TRBV7-9, the J gene TRBJ2-1; a possible D gene is TRBD2 (5 bases). V was shortened by 5 bases and J by 8 bases, with 10 bases between the two germline ends. The CDR3 runs to 12 residues. Germline V CDR1 and CDR2: SEHNR, FQNEAQ (reference sequence).

This clonotype was counted once. The rearrangement joins TRBV10-3 to TRBJ1-1; TRBD1 might be the D (5 bases). The V end lost 4 bases, the J end lost 3 bases, and 24 bases lay between the germline ends. Germline CDR1 ENHRY, CDR2 SYGVKD. The CDR3 length is 18 residues. The CDR3 nucleotides are TGTGCCATCAGTGTATCGACGAATCCCAGCCGGGGCGACACTGAAGCTTTCTTT. Its translation: CAISVSTNPSRGDTEAFF.

Only a few counts were recorded for this clonotype. J is TRBJ2-5 and V is TRBV6-5; D is uncertain. V dropped 2 bases and J dropped 1 base, with 8 bases sitting between them. The CDR3 consists of 14 residues. Germline values: CDR1 MNHEY, CDR2 SVGAGI. CDR3 DNA sequence: TGTGCCAGCAGTTACACTACCACCCAAGAGACCCAGTACTTC. This codes for CASSYTTTQETQYF.

The chain uses TRBV28 and TRBJ1-5; 7 nucleotides align to TRBD1. CDR1 and CDR2 from the germline V gene are MDHEN and SYDVKM. V shed 2 bases, J shed 5 bases, and the junction held 6 bases outside the gene matches. The CDR3 sequence is 15 residues long. CDR3 amino acids: CASSLRQGDYQPQHF. CDR3 nucleotide sequence: TGTGCCAGCAGTTTAAGGCAGGGGGACTATCAGCCCCAGCATTTT.

This clonotype has only a few counts. The CDR3 DNA follows: TGTGCCAGCAGCCGGGACCTCTATGGCTACACCTTC. This codes for CASSRDLYGYTF. The chain has TRBV7-9 and TRBJ1-2, with D perhaps matching TRBD1 (5 bases). CDR3 length: 12 amino acids. Germline V lookup: CDR1 SEHNR, CDR2 FQNEAQ (reference sequence). Trimming removed 5 bases from V and 4 bases from J, with 8 bases in between.

This clonotype was recorded a few times. This chain connects TRBV28 to TRBJ2-5; 9 bases are a match to TRBD2. The CDR3 contains 15 residues. Trimming cost V 7 bases and J 6 bases; bases outside gene matches: 12. Looked up from germline, CDR1 is MDHEN and CDR2 is SYDVKM. The CDR3 region is CASMWNSGRTQTQYF. Here the CDR3 DNA reads TGTGCCAGCATGTGGAATAGCGGGAGAACGCAGACCCAGTACTTC.